One and the same sample provided the 9 T cell receptor beta chains below, sequenced in a study of T-cell reconstitution after alpha-beta-depleted transplantation in children. A TCRbeta library incorporating unique molecular identifiers was prepared. MiXCR, applied by TCRdb to the PCR reads, yields one record per CDR3 protein. The sample lists roughly 190,000 distinct CDR3 sequences, 13% to 15% occurring once. The source material was PBMCs from the stem cell graft donor, sampled from the stem cell graft. Source of these receptors: a human donor who donated a stem cell graft to a child with acute lymphoblastic leukemia.

The rearrangement joins TRBV25-1 to TRBJ1-1, with 8 bases fitting TRBD1. Trimming at V came to 4 bases and at J to 6 bases, leaving 13 bases not matched to a gene. Germline loops: CDR1 MGHDK, CDR2 SYGVNS. CDR3 length: 16 amino acids. CDR3 bases: TGTGCCAGCAGTGCTGACAGGGGCGCTTCGATAGCTGAAGCTTTCTTT. The encoded protein is CASSADRGASIAEAFF.

This clonotype was counted a few times. The rearrangement joins TRBV12-3 or TRBV12-4 to TRBJ1-1; weak D call: TRBD1 (6 bases). This CDR3 has 13 residues. Between the trimmed V and J ends, which lost 3 bases and 7 bases, there was a span of 12 bases. CDR3 region: CASSFLGAGEAFF. The CDR3, as DNA: TGTGCCAGCAGTTTTTTGGGGGCTGGTGAAGCTTTCTTT.

This clonotype has a count of ten or more. The rearrangement joins TRBV4-1 to TRBJ2-3; D uncertain. CDR3 length: 16 residues. The V gene's germline CDR1 is MGHRA and CDR2 YSYEKL. The V end was cut by 0 bases, the J end by 6 bases, with 16 bases between. This chain's CDR3 is CASSQDRKGLTDTQYF. The CDR3 region has the DNA TGCGCCAGCAGCCAAGATCGTAAGGGCCTAACGGATACGCAGTATTTT.

This clonotype was recorded many times. V and J are TRBV6-1 and TRBJ2-6; D remains ambiguous. There are 19 residues in the CDR3. Germline V gives CDR1 MNHNS, CDR2 SASEGT. V lost 4 bases and J lost 4, with 23 bases in between. This CDR3 is CASSVRTVTKQWGANVLTF. The DNA for the CDR3 is TGTGCCAGCAGTGTTCGGACGGTGACGAAGCAATGGGGGGCCAACGTCCTGACTTTC.

This clonotype was seen repeatedly, ten times or more. The V and J genes are TRBV7-9 and TRBJ1-2; 7 bases are shared with TRBD1. Germline-derived CDR1 and CDR2 are SEHNR and FQNEAQ (reference sequence). V shed 5 bases and J 7 bases; nucleotides not matched to a gene: 10. This CDR3 has 14 residues. The CDR3 region is CASSPKGGSGGYTF. The DNA of the CDR3 is TGTGCCAGCAGCCCGAAAGGGGGCAGTGGTGGCTACACCTTC.

This clonotype was counted at least ten times. This chain links TRBV29-1 with TRBJ2-1; TRBD2 agrees at 7 bases. Germline CDR1 and CDR2: SQVTM and ANQGSEA. Trimming took 5 bases from V and 6 from J; bases not matched to a gene: 10. The CDR3 spans 14 residues. The CDR3 sequence: CSVLSSGVPNEQFF. Here the CDR3 DNA reads TGCAGCGTTCTGAGCAGCGGGGTACCCAATGAGCAGTTCTTC.

This clonotype has a handful of counts. The chain combines TRBV25-1 with TRBJ2-3; 7 nucleotides match TRBD2. After removal of 3 bases from V and 2 bases from J, the junction contained 8 bases not matched to a gene. The germline gives CDR1 MGHDK, CDR2 SYGVNS. There are 16 residues in the CDR3. The CDR3: CASSDFAGVDTDTQYF. CDR3 DNA: TGTGCCAGCAGTGATTTTGCGGGAGTAGACACAGATACGCAGTATTTT.

This clonotype was counted between two and nine times. The rearrangement links TRBV20-1 to TRBJ2-5; 10 bases map to TRBD1. The CDR3 spans 15 residues. CDR1 DFQATT and CDR2 SNEGSKA come from the germline V gene (reference sequence). J gave up 6 bases and V 6 bases, and 13 bases lay outside the gene matches. The CDR3 sequence is CSALPRDRGGQTQYF. CDR3 nucleotides: TGCAGTGCGTTGCCCCGGGACAGGGGCGGGCAGACCCAGTACTTC.

This CDR3 reads CASSPRHYNEQFF. As DNA, the CDR3 is TGTGCCAGCAGCCCCCGACACTACAATGAGCAGTTCTTC. This rearrangement joins TRBV11-2 to TRBJ2-1; D gene uncertain. The V end lost 5 bases, the J end lost 3 bases, and 8 bases lay between the germline ends. Germline V gene data show CDR1 as SGHAT and CDR2 as FQNNGV. The CDR3 length is 13 residues.